This TCR beta chain was captured by sequencing in a study of blood T cell repertoires in COVID-19. At the level of the study: Donors in the United States, Italy and Spain gave samples during acute or convalescent COVID-19.

In the original processing: Researchers report that nucleated cell counts were estimated from reference gene primer amplification. The table came from immunoSEQ multiplex PCR; TCRdb's copy has only in-frame clones and leaves some out. V, J and clone size are those of that table, while D and trimming were read from the DNA. Of 140,000 or so clones listed, around 90% are singletons. V was shortened by 0 bases and J by 6 bases, with 7 bases between the two germline ends. Germline V gene sequence: CDR1 LNHDA, CDR2 SQIVND (reference sequence). This CDR3 has 13 amino acids. V usage is TRBV19 and J usage is TRBJ2-3; D is ambiguous. The sequence derives from a woman aged 45-60 years with acute or convalescent COVID-19. Material for sequencing was peripheral blood. This chain's CDR3 is CASSIDPSDTQYF. CDR3 DNA sequence: TGTGCCAGTAGTATAGATCCCTCGGATACGCAGTATTTT.